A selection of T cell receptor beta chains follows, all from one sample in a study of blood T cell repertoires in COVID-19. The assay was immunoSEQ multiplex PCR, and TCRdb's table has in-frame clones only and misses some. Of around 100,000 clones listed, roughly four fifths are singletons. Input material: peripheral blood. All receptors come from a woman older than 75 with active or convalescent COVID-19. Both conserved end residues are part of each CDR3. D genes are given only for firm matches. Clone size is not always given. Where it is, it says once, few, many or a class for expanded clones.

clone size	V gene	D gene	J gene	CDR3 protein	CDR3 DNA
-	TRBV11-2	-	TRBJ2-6	CASSLSGVYSGANVLTF	TGTGCCAGCAGCCTGAGCGGAGTTTACTCTGGGGCCAACGTCCTGACTTTC
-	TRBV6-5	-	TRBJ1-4	CASSNNRGSNEKLFF	TGTGCCAGCAGTAACAACCGGGGTTCTAATGAAAAACTGTTTTTT
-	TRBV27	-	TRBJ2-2	CASSWGDPTGSGELFF	TGTGCCAGCAGTTGGGGGGATCCGACGGGTTCCGGGGAGCTGTTTTTT
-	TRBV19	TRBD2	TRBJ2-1	CASSDTSGWSNEQFF	TGTGCCAGTAGTGATACTAGCGGGTGGAGCAATGAGCAGTTCTTC
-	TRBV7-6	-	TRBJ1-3	CASSEGRVGNTIYF	TGTGCCAGCAGCGAGGGGAGGGTCGGAAACACCATATATTTT
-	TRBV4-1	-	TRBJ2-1	CASSQDPWTVYNEQFF	TGCGCCAGCAGCCAAGATCCATGGACAGTCTACAATGAGCAGTTCTTC
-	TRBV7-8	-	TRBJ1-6	CASSRGNRDESSPLHF	TGTGCCAGCAGCCGCGGGAACAGGGATGAGTCTTCACCCCTCCACTTT
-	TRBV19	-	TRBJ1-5	CASNRGGQPQHF	TGTGCCAGTAATCGGGGAGGTCAGCCCCAGCATTTT
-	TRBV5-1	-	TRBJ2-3	CASSPFGGSDTQYF	TGCGCCAGCAGTCCGTTCGGGGGATCAGATACGCAGTATTTT
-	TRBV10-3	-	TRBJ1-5	CAISEGGTSSNQPQHF	TGTGCCATCAGTGAGGGGGGCACCTCGAGCAATCAGCCCCAGCATTTT
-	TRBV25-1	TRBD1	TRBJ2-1	CASSDYGQGANEQFF	TGTGCCAGCAGTGATTATGGACAGGGGGCGAATGAGCAGTTCTTC
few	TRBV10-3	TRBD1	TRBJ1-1	CAIRGTGFEAFF	TGTGCCATCAGGGGGACAGGTTTTGAAGCTTTCTTT
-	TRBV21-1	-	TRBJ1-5	CASRPGQGREKPQHF	TGTGCCAGCAGACCGGGACAGGGAAGGGAGAAGCCCCAGCATTTT
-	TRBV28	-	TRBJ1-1	CASSLYTEAFF	TGTGCCAGCAGCCTATACACTGAAGCTTTCTTT
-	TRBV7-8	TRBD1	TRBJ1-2	CASSPGDRANYGYTF	TGTGCCAGCAGCCCAGGTGACAGGGCTAACTATGGCTACACCTTC
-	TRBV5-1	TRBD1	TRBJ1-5	CASSLIPGQGDQPQHF	TGCGCCAGCAGCTTGATCCCGGGACAGGGGGATCAGCCCCAGCATTTT
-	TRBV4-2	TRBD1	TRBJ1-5	CASSQKGGTGGAGQPQHF	TGTGCCAGCAGCCAGAAGGGCGGGACAGGGGGCGCGGGCCAGCCCCAGCATTTT
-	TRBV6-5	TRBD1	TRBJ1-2	CASSRRDRGNGYTF	TGTGCCAGCAGTCGCCGGGACAGGGGTAATGGCTACACCTTC
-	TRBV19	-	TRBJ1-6	CASTYQAVYNSPLHF	TGTGCCAGTACCTATCAGGCCGTTTATAATTCACCCCTCCACTTT
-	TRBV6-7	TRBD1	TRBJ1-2	CASSYPRKTGTVKGYTF	TGTGCCAGCAGTTACCCGAGAAAGACCGGGACAGTGAAAGGCTACACCTTC